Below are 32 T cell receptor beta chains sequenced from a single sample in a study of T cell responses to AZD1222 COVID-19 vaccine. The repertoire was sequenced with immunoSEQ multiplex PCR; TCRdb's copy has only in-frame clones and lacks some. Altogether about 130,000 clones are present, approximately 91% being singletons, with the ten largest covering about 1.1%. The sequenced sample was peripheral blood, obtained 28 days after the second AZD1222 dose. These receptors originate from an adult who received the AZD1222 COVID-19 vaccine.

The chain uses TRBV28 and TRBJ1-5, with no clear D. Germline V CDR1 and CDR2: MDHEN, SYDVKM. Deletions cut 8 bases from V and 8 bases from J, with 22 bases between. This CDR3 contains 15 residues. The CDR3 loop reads CASSDPGAGLEPQHF. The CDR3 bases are TGTGCCAGCTCGGATCCAGGAGCGGGCCTGGAGCCCCAGCATTTT.

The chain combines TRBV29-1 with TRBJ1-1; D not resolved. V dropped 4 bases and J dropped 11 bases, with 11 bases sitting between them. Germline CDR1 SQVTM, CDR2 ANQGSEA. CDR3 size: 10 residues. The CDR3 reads CSVVREMAFF. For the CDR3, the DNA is TGCAGCGTTGTTCGGGAGATGGCTTTCTTT.

CDR3 region: CASSLDSGQDTQYF. Written as DNA, the CDR3 is TGCGCCAGCAGCTTGGATTCCGGGCAAGATACGCAGTATTTT. The rearrangement uses TRBV5-1 and TRBJ2-3; D is uncertain. The V gene lost 0 bases and the J gene lost 5 bases, with 10 bases spanning the gap. The CDR3 has 14 residues. Germline V gives CDR1 SGHRS, CDR2 YFSETQ.

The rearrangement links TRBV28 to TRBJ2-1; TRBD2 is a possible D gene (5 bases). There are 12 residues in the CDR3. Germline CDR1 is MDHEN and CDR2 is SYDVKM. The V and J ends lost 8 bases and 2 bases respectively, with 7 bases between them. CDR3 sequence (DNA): TGTGCCAGCGGGGAGCCCTACAATGAGCAGTTCTTC. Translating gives CASGEPYNEQFF.

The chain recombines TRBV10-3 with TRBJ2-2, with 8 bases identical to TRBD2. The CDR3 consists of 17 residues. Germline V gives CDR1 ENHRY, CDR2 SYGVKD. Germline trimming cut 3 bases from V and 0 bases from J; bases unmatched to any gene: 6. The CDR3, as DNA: TGTGCCATCAGTGATCCCCTAGCGGGTGCGAACACCGGGGAGCTGTTTTTT. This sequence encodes CAISDPLAGANTGELFF.

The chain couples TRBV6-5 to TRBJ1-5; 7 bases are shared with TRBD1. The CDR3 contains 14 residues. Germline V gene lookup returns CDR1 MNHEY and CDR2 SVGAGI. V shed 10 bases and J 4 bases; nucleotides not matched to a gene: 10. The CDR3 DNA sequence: TGTGCCACCGTCCGGGACAGACTGAATCAGCCCCAGCATTTT. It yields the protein CATVRDRLNQPQHF.

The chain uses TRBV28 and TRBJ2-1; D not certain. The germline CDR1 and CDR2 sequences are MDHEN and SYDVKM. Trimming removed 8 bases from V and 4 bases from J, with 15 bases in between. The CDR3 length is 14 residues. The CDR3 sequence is CASWSRNLYNEQFF. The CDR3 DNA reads TGTGCCAGCTGGTCTAGAAACCTTTACAATGAGCAGTTCTTC.

The CDR3 loop reads CASSFLGSHTEAFF. The CDR3 bases are TGTGCCAGCAGTTTTCTCGGCAGCCACACTGAAGCTTTCTTT. The genes are TRBV27 and TRBJ1-1, with no clear D. The CDR3 sequence is 14 residues long. The V end lost 3 bases, the J end lost 3 bases, and 11 bases lay between the germline ends. CDR1 and CDR2 from the germline V gene are MNHEY and SMNVEV (reference sequence).

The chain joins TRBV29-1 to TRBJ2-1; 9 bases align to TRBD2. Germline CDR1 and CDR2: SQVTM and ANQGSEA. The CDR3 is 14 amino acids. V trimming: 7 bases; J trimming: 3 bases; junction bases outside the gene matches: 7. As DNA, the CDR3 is TGCAGCGCCCCAGGAGCGGGAGGCTACAATGAGCAGTTCTTC. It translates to CSAPGAGGYNEQFF.

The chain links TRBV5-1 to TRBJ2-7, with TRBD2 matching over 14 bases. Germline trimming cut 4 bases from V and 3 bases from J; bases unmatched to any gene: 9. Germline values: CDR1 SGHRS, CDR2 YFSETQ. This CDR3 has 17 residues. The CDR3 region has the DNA TGCGCCAGCAGCCCCAATAAGGGACTAGCGGGAGTCTACGAGCAGTACTTC. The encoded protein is CASSPNKGLAGVYEQYF.

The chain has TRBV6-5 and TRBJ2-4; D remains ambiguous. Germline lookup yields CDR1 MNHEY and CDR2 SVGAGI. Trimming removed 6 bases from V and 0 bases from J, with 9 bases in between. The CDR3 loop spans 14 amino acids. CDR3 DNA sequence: TGTGCCAGCAGCTCTGGCATAGCCAAAAACATTCAGTACTTC. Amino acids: CASSSGIAKNIQYF.

CDR3 DNA: TGTGCCAGCAGCCAAGTCAGCGGGAGGAGCACAGATACGCAGTATTTT. This encodes CASSQVSGRSTDTQYF. The rearrangement links TRBV3-1 (or the pseudogene TRBV3-2) to TRBJ2-3, with 9 bases aligning to TRBD2. The V segment lost 1 base and the J segment 0 bases; nucleotides outside the gene matches: 2. Germline lookup yields CDR1 LGHDT and CDR2 YNNKEL (reference sequence). The CDR3 totals 16 residues.

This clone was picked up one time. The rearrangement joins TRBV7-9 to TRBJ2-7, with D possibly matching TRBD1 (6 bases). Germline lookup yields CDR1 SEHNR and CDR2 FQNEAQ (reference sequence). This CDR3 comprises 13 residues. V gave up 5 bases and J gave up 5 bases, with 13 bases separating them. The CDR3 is CASSPTGMDEQYF. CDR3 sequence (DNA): TGTGCCAGCAGCCCTACAGGGATGGACGAGCAGTACTTC.

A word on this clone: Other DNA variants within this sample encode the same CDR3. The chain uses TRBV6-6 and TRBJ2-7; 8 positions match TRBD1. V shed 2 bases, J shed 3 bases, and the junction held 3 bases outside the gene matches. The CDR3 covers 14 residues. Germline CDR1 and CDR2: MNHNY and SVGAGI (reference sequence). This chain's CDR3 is CASSYDRGYYEQYF. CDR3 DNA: TGTGCCAGCAGTTACGACAGGGGTTACTACGAGCAGTACTTC.

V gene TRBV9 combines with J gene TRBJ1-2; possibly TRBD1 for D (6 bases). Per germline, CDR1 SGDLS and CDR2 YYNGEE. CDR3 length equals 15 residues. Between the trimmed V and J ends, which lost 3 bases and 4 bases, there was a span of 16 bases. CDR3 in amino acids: CASSAVMGGAYGYTF. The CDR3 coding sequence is TGTGCCAGCAGCGCAGTGATGGGGGGCGCCTATGGCTACACCTTC.

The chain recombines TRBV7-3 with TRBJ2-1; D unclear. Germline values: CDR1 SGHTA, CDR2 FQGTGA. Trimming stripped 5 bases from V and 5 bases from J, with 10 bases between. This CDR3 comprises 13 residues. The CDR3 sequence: CASSVNRHNEQFF. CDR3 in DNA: TGTGCCAGCAGCGTTAATAGACACAATGAGCAGTTCTTC.

CDR3 amino acids: CASREPGAKNIQYF. The CDR3 DNA reads TGCGCCAGCAGGGAACCGGGGGCCAAAAACATTCAGTACTTC. This chain uses TRBV4-1 with TRBJ2-4; possibly TRBD2 for D (5 bases). V lost 6 bases to trimming and J lost 1 base, with 10 bases between them. The CDR3 consists of 14 residues. From germline, CDR1 is MGHRA and CDR2 YSYEKL.

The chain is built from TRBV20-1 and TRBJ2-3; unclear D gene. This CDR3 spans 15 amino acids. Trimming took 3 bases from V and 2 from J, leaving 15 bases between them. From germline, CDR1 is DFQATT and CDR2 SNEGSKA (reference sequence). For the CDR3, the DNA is TGCAGTGCTAGTAACGGCGGACGGCTCACAGATACGCAGTATTTT. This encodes CSASNGGRLTDTQYF.

The CDR3 sequence is CASSRGAGNQPQHF. CDR3 coding DNA: TGTGCCAGCAGCCGAGGGGCAGGAAATCAGCCCCAGCATTTT. The rearrangement joins TRBV7-8 to TRBJ1-5; tentative D call: TRBD1 (5 bases). The germline V gene has CDR1 SGHVS and CDR2 FQNEAQ. The CDR3 has 14 amino acids. Trimming took off 5 bases at V and 4 bases at J, with 12 bases between the two ends.

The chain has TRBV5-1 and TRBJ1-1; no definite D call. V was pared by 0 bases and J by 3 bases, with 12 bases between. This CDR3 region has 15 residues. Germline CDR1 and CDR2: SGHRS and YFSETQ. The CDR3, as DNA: TGCGCCAGCAGCTTGGAAAATGTAGGAGACACTGAAGCTTTCTTT. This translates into CASSLENVGDTEAFF.

The CDR3 sequence: CASSPRETGIYNEQFF. The CDR3 region has the DNA TGCGCCAGCAGCCCGCGTGAGACGGGGATTTACAATGAGCAGTTCTTC. The rearrangement joins TRBV4-1 to TRBJ2-1; TRBD2 might be the D (5 bases). Deletions cut 4 bases from V and 4 bases from J, with 17 bases between. The CDR3 length is 16 residues. Germline lookup yields CDR1 MGHRA and CDR2 YSYEKL.

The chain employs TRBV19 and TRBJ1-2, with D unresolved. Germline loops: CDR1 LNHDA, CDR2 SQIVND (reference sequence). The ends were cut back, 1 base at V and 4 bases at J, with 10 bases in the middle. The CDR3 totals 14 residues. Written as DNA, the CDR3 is TGTGCCAGTAGTATAGGGGGAGTCTCCTATGGCTACACCTTC. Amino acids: CASSIGGVSYGYTF.

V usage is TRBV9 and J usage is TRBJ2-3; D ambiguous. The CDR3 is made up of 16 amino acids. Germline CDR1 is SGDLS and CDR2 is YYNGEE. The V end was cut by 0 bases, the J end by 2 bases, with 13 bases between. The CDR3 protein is CASSVDVGWDTDTQYF. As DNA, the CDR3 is TGTGCCAGCAGCGTAGATGTGGGGTGGGACACAGATACGCAGTATTTT.

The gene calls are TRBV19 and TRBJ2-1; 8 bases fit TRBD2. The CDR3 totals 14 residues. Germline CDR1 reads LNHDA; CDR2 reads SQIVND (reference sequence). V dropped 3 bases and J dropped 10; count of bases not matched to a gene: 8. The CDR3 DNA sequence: TGTGCCAGTAGTATCCCCATGACGGGAGGGGAGCAGTTCTTC. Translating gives CASSIPMTGGEQFF.

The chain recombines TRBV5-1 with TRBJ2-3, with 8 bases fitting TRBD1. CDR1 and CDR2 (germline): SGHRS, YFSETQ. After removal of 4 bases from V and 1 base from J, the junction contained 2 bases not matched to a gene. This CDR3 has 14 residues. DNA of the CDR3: TGCGCCAGCAGCGGGGGACAGGGCACAGATACGCAGTATTTT. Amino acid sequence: CASSGGQGTDTQYF. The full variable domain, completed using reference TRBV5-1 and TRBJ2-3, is KAGVTQTPRYLIKTRGQQVTLSCSPISGHRSVSWYQQTPGQGLQFLFEYFSETQRNKGNFPGRFSGRQFSNSRSEMNVSTLELGDSALYLCASSGGQGTDTQYFGPGTRLTVL.

CDR3 in amino acids: CASSAAGQETQYF. The CDR3 region has the DNA TGTGCCAGCAGTGCAGCGGGGCAAGAGACCCAGTACTTC. The rearrangement uses TRBV12-3 or TRBV12-4 and TRBJ2-5; 7 bases align to TRBD2. The CDR3 extends over 13 amino acids. V lost 5 bases to trimming and J lost 2 bases; unmatched junction nucleotides: 2.

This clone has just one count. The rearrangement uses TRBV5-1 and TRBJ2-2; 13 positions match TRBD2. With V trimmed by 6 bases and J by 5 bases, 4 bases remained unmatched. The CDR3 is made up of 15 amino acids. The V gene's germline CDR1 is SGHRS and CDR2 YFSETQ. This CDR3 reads CASTPGLAGTGELFF. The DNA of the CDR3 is TGCGCCAGCACCCCGGGACTAGCGGGAACCGGGGAGCTGTTTTTT.

CDR3 loop: CASSLAGSRGTEAFF. For the CDR3, the DNA is TGTGCCAGCAGCTTGGCAGGGAGTCGGGGCACTGAAGCTTTCTTT. The V gene is TRBV5-4, the J gene TRBJ1-1; D might be TRBD1 (5 bases). This CDR3 is 15 amino acids long. V lost 0 bases, J lost 4 bases, and 13 bases lay in between. Germline V lookup: CDR1 SGHNT, CDR2 YYREEE (reference sequence).

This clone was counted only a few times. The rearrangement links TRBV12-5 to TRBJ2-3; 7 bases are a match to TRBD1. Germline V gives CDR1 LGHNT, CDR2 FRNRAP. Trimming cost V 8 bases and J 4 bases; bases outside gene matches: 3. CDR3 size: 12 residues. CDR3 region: CASKGAADTQYF. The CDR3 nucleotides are TGTGCTAGTAAGGGGGCCGCAGATACGCAGTATTTT.

CDR3: CASSINRGRNYGYTF. The CDR3 DNA sequence: TGTGCCAGCAGCATCAACAGGGGGCGAAACTATGGCTACACCTTC. V and J are TRBV7-2 and TRBJ1-2, with 9 bases matching TRBD1. The germline gives CDR1 SGHTA, CDR2 FQGNSA. Trimming took 5 bases from V and 2 from J; bases not matched to a gene: 6. The length of the CDR3 is 15 residues.

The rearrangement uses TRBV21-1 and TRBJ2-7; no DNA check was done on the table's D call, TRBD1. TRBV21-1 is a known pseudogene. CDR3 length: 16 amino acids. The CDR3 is CASSAPRDRVLYEQYF. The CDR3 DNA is TGTGCCAGCAGCGCCCCTCGGGACAGGGTGTTATACGAGCAGTACTTC.

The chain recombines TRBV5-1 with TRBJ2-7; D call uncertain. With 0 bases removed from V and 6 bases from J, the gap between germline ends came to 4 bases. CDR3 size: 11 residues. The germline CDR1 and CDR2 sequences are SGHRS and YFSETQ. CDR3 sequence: CASSLESEQYF. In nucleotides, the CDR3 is TGCGCCAGCAGCTTGGAAAGCGAGCAGTACTTC.